The source of this T cell receptor (beta chain) is a study of blood T cell repertoires in COVID-19. Across the whole study: T cells, B-cell-depleted T cells, or PBMCs provided the cDNA or gDNA that served as material.

Per the germline V gene, CDR1 is MDHEN and CDR2 is SYDVKM. This CDR3 has 16 amino acids. V lost 5 bases and J lost 0; bases outside the gene matches: 6. Per the authors' pipeline: Reference gene primer amplification gave estimated nucleated cell counts. Some clones are missing from TCRdb's copy, which holds only in-frame ones; the method was immunoSEQ multiplex PCR. V, J and clone size are taken as reported in that table, and D and trimming were inferred from the DNA itself. The sample carries roughly 86,000 clones, around nine tenths recorded once. This TCR was sampled from a man over 45 with active or convalescent COVID-19. This chain joins TRBV28 and TRBJ1-3, with 8 positions matching TRBD1. Sequenced material: peripheral blood. CDR3 region: CASSGGQAYSGNTIYF. CDR3 nucleotide sequence: TGTGCCAGCAGTGGGGGACAGGCTTACTCTGGAAACACCATATATTTT.